This entry is about one T cell receptor beta chain. Cohort assignment relied on participant-reported clinical history. CDR1 is MNHEY and CDR2 is SVGEGT in the germline V gene. CDR3 length: 17 residues. The V gene end was trimmed by 6 bases and the J gene end by 10 bases; junction bases not matched to a gene: 16. The sample is drawn from a study of blood T cell repertoires in COVID-19. Study details: The study drew acute and convalescent COVID-19 samples from the United States, Italy and Spain. In each case, the material was cDNA or gDNA derived from T cells, B-cell-depleted T cells, or PBMCs.

Methods used by the authors: Nucleated cell counts were estimated from reference gene primer amplification. Here immunoSEQ multiplex PCR was the method, and the copy in TCRdb shows in-frame clones only, minus some. V, J and clone size are taken as reported in that table, and D and trimming were inferred from the DNA itself. Among roughly 300,000 clones listed, 85% were seen once. This TCR derives from a woman between 50 and 59 years old who had recovered from COVID-19. The sequencing input was PBMCs or T cells enriched from blood (not recorded which). The chain recombines TRBV6-2 or TRBV6-3 with TRBJ2-1; 12 bases agree with TRBD2. CDR3 in amino acids: CASSGQTSGRPLPEQFF. The DNA for the CDR3 is TGTGCCAGCAGCGGCCAGACTAGCGGGAGACCCCTTCCCGAGCAGTTCTTC.